This T cell receptor (beta chain) derives from a study of regulatory T cells in long-lasting Graves disease. Study results and limitations: Limited samples may have lowered accuracy. Whereas new patients shared 800 to 1,000 public clonotypes, persistent patients shared more, at about 2,500. Newly diagnosed disease favored TRBV20-1 and TRBJ2-1 over persistent disease.

Construction of the TCR beta libraries employed iRepertoire HTBI primers in conjunction with Arm-PCR of CDR3 regions. Per the authors' pipeline: Sample data revealed fewer than 70 TRBV and more than 13 TRBJ segments. MiXCR was run by TCRdb on the multiplex PCR reads, yielding one entry per CDR3 protein. TCRdb's processing, not the study's, gives the V and J calls here. In the table there are about 370,000 distinct CDR3 sequences, roughly a sixth of which are singletons. The time point is: newly diagnosed GD, antithyroid drugs for less than 3 months. From RNA extracted from PBMCs, the TCR library was made. With regard to this clonotype: The antigen is undetermined.

Germline lookup yields CDR1 WSHSY and CDR2 SAAADI. Trimming cost V 4 bases and J 0 bases, with 7 bases left between them. The CDR3 covers 14 residues. This sample comprised peripheral blood mononuclear cells (PBMCs), obtained at new diagnosis, from a patient treated with antithyroid drugs. The rearrangement links TRBV10-2 to TRBJ1-3; D not resolved. The origin of this receptor is a female donor with Graves disease. The CDR3 loop is CASSVGSSGNTIYF. In DNA, the CDR3 is TGCGCCAGCAGTGTTGGAAGCTCTGGAAACACCATATATTTT.